The entry below describes one T cell receptor (beta chain). This CDR3 comprises 13 residues. The germline CDR1 and CDR2 sequences are MNHEY and SMNVEV (reference sequence). The V and J ends lost 3 bases and 7 bases respectively, with 9 bases between them. 13 Jbeta primers and 60 Vbeta primers were used for the PCR. Sequenced by immunoSEQ multiplex PCR; TCRdb stores in-frame clones only, minus some. The profile shows approximately 100,000 clones, about 70% of them singletons. This entry belongs to a study of cytomegalovirus exposure and HLA in healthy donors. The chain uses TRBV27 and TRBJ2-2; perhaps TRBD2 as D (5 bases). Specimen: PBMCs. This sequence was found in a woman younger than 30 in good health and CMV-seropositive. Here the CDR3 DNA reads TGTGCCAGCAGTTTCTCGGGGAACGGGGAGCTGTTTTTT. This gives the protein CASSFSGNGELFF.